This passage covers 10 T cell receptor beta chains from one sample sequenced in a study of OX40 agonist ivuxolimab in advanced cancers. Sequencing used immunoSEQ multiplex PCR; TCRdb keeps in-frame clones, though not all of them. Of around 40,000 clones listed, approximately 80% were seen once; the top ten hold 4% to 4.5%. The specimen was CD4+ or CD8+ T cells sorted from blood, collected in a trial of the OX40 agonist ivuxolimab. The receptors shown here come from an adult with an advanced solid tumor such as melanoma, head and neck, liver or kidney cancer.

V is TRBV19 and J is TRBJ1-5; 7 bases match TRBD1. From germline, CDR1 is LNHDA and CDR2 SQIVND (reference sequence). V gave up 10 bases and J gave up 0 bases; unmatched junction bases: 9. The CDR3 has 15 residues. The CDR3 DNA is TGTGCCACCAAGGACAGGATCTATAGCAATCAGCCCCAGCATTTT. Protein: CATKDRIYSNQPQHF.

This chain uses TRBV19 with TRBJ1-5; 8 bases match TRBD1. The CDR3 is 15 residues long. The germline gives CDR1 LNHDA, CDR2 SQIVND (reference sequence). V was clipped by 5 bases and J by 4 bases; unmatched bases: 7. CDR3 amino acids: CASSPPDRDNQPQHF. DNA for the CDR3: TGTGCCAGTAGTCCCCCGGACAGGGATAATCAGCCCCAGCATTTT.

The chain is built from TRBV4-3 and TRBJ2-1, with TRBD2 identical over 10 bases. This CDR3 is 17 amino acids long. The germline V gene has CDR1 LGHNA and CDR2 YSLEER. V gave up 1 base and J gave up 8 bases; unmatched junction bases: 11. CDR3 in amino acids: CASSQGRGAGGLDEQFF. The CDR3 bases are TGCGCCAGCAGCCAAGGCCGGGGAGCGGGGGGGCTGGATGAGCAGTTCTTC.

V gene TRBV6-5 combines with J gene TRBJ2-7; D is unclear. The CDR3 is made up of 11 amino acids. CDR1 and CDR2 (germline): MNHEY, SVGAGI. V dropped 5 bases and J dropped 5 bases, with 7 bases sitting between them. This CDR3 reads CASSDFHEQYF. DNA for the CDR3: TGTGCCAGCAGTGATTTCCACGAGCAGTACTTC.

This chain links TRBV13 with TRBJ1-1; D is possibly TRBD1 (5 bases). The CDR3 covers 14 residues. Looked up from germline, CDR1 is PRHDT and CDR2 is FYEKMQ (reference sequence). Trimming stripped 5 bases from V and 2 bases from J, with 12 bases between. The CDR3 bases are TGTGCCAGCAGCCCTGGACACCTTAACACTGAAGCTTTCTTT. Translating it yields CASSPGHLNTEAFF.

This chain uses TRBV7-9 with TRBJ2-1; TRBD1 matches at 8 bases. V shed 7 bases, J shed 2 bases, and the junction held 10 bases outside the gene matches. This CDR3 has 16 residues. Per germline, CDR1 SEHNR and CDR2 FQNEAQ (reference sequence). The CDR3 DNA sequence: TGTGCCAGCACCGGGACAGGTGATATGGCCTACAATGAGCAGTTCTTC. This sequence encodes CASTGTGDMAYNEQFF.

The CDR3 loop reads CASNQGQPEGTDTQYF. In DNA, the CDR3 is TGTGCCAGCAACCAGGGCCAACCTGAGGGCACAGATACGCAGTATTTT. The chain has TRBV5-8 and TRBJ2-3; D might be TRBD1 (5 bases). CDR3 length: 16 amino acids. The V gene's germline CDR1 is SGHTS and CDR2 YDEGEE. The V and J ends lost 6 bases and 1 base respectively, with 18 bases between them.

This clone was seen a few times. The CDR3 coding sequence is TGTGCCAGTACGTCAGTCTCTTGGGGCTACACCTTC. It translates to CASTSVSWGYTF. V usage is TRBV19 and J usage is TRBJ1-2; D remains ambiguous. V lost 7 bases, J lost 8 bases, and 14 bases lay in between. Germline V CDR1 and CDR2: LNHDA, SQIVND (reference sequence). The CDR3 is made up of 12 amino acids.

This chain links TRBV5-4 with TRBJ1-2; 7 nucleotides agree with TRBD1. This CDR3 is built from 15 residues. Germline assignment: CDR1 SGHNT and CDR2 YYREEE (reference sequence). Trimming cost V 8 bases and J 4 bases; bases outside gene matches: 14. This CDR3 is CARETGSRLVYGYTF. In nucleotides, the CDR3 is TGTGCCAGAGAGACAGGGTCTAGGCTTGTCTATGGCTACACCTTC.

The V gene is TRBV28, the J gene TRBJ2-6, with D possibly being TRBD1 (6 bases). The germline V gene encodes CDR1 MDHEN and CDR2 SYDVKM. Deletions cut 7 bases from V and 2 bases from J, with 18 bases between. The CDR3 runs to 17 residues. The CDR3 nucleotides read TGTGCCAGCACCGAAGGGGCAGGGGATCCTGGGGCCAACGTCCTGACTTTC. Amino acid sequence: CASTEGAGDPGANVLTF. The entire variable domain, with the rest obtained from reference TRBV28 and TRBJ2-6, is as follows: DVKVTQSSRYLVKRTGEKVFLECVQDMDHENMFWYRQDPGLGLRLIYFSYDVKMKEKGDIPEGYSVSREKKERFSLILESASTNQTSMYLCASTEGAGDPGANVLTFGAGSRLTVL.